This is a list of T cell receptor beta chains from one sample in a study of shared clonotypes between healthy human individuals. Using immunoSEQ multiplex PCR, the repertoire was profiled, and TCRdb retains in-frame clones only, with some absent. The sample lists approximately 980,000 clones, 60% to 85% occurring once. Sample: memory CD4+ T cells sorted from blood. These receptors were taken from a man aged 18-30 years in good health. Each CDR3 is given with its conserved first and last residue. The D gene is left open where the match is weak. The size of a clone is reported for some rows only, either as once, few or many, or as a class for expanded clones.

cdr3_length: 14; clone_size: NA; j_call: TRBJ1-1; v_call: TRBV7-9; d_call: TRBD1; cdr3_nt: TGTGCCAGCACTAAGGACAGGGCGGGGACTGAAGCTTTCTTT; cdr3_aa: CASTKDRAGTEAFF
cdr3_length: 16; clone_size: few; j_call: TRBJ2-3; v_call: TRBV6-1; d_call: NA; cdr3_nt: TGTGCCAGCAGTGACCGGGGACCAGCTAGCACAGATACGCAGTATTTT; cdr3_aa: CASSDRGPASTDTQYF
cdr3_length: 15; clone_size: NA; j_call: TRBJ2-3; v_call: TRBV2; d_call: TRBD2; cdr3_nt: TGTGCCAGCAGTTTCAGCGGGGGAAACACAGATACGCAGTATTTT; cdr3_aa: CASSFSGGNTDTQYF
cdr3_length: 12; clone_size: few; j_call: TRBJ1-1; v_call: TRBV6-5; d_call: NA; cdr3_nt: TGTGCCAGCAGTCCCGGAGGGGGTAGCGCTTTCTTT; cdr3_aa: CASSPGGGSAFF
cdr3_length: 15; clone_size: many; j_call: TRBJ1-3; v_call: TRBV7-2; d_call: NA; cdr3_nt: TGTGCCAGCAGCTTAAGGGCAGGGGTCGGAAACACCATATATTTT; cdr3_aa: CASSLRAGVGNTIYF
cdr3_length: 15; clone_size: once; j_call: TRBJ2-1; v_call: TRBV7-2; d_call: NA; cdr3_nt: TGTGCCAGCACCGTGGGAGGGGGAGGCCGACTAGAGCAGTTCTTC; cdr3_aa: CASTVGGGGRLEQFF
cdr3_length: 15; clone_size: NA; j_call: TRBJ2-1; v_call: TRBV11-3; d_call: TRBD2; cdr3_nt: TGTGCCAGCAGCCCAGGGACTAGCGGATGGAATGAGCAGTTCTTC; cdr3_aa: CASSPGTSGWNEQFF
cdr3_length: 18; clone_size: NA; j_call: TRBJ2-3; v_call: TRBV15; d_call: TRBD1; cdr3_nt: TGTGCCACCAGCAGACAAACCCCGGGACAGGGATTCACAGATACGCAGTATTTT; cdr3_aa: CATSRQTPGQGFTDTQYF
cdr3_length: 15; clone_size: NA; j_call: TRBJ2-2; v_call: TRBV7-9; d_call: NA; cdr3_nt: TGTGCCAGCAGCCTTGGAGTGCTGGACACCGGGGAGCTGTTTTTT; cdr3_aa: CASSLGVLDTGELFF
cdr3_length: 16; clone_size: NA; j_call: TRBJ2-2; v_call: TRBV2; d_call: TRBD1; cdr3_nt: TGTGCCAGCAGTGATGGGAGACAGGGTTTTCACGGGGAGCTGTTTTTT; cdr3_aa: CASSDGRQGFHGELFF
cdr3_length: 12; clone_size: NA; j_call: TRBJ2-7; v_call: TRBV12-2; d_call: NA; cdr3_nt: TGTGCAAGTCGCTTAGGGGTAGACGAGCAGTACTTC; cdr3_aa: CASRLGVDEQYF
cdr3_length: 14; clone_size: few; j_call: TRBJ1-4; v_call: TRBV5-1; d_call: NA; cdr3_nt: TGCGCCAGCAGCGCGACAGCCCGGGATGAAAAACTGTTTTTT; cdr3_aa: CASSATARDEKLFF
cdr3_length: 14; clone_size: NA; j_call: TRBJ2-7; v_call: TRBV29-1; d_call: NA; cdr3_nt: TGCAGCGTTGAACTTGGCGGCAGGTCCTACGAGCAGTACTTC; cdr3_aa: CSVELGGRSYEQYF
cdr3_length: 13; clone_size: few; j_call: TRBJ2-5; v_call: TRBV15; d_call: NA; cdr3_nt: TGTGCCACCAGCAGAGATCGGAGAGAGACCCAGTACTTC; cdr3_aa: CATSRDRRETQYF
cdr3_length: 15; clone_size: NA; j_call: TRBJ2-1; v_call: TRBV10-1; d_call: NA; cdr3_nt: TGCGCCAGCAGTGACGGCCAGGGTGGAAAGAATGAGCAGTTCTTC; cdr3_aa: CASSDGQGGKNEQFF
cdr3_length: 16; clone_size: NA; j_call: TRBJ2-1; v_call: TRBV4-3; d_call: NA; cdr3_nt: TGCGCCAGCAGCCAAGATCTCGGGGGTCAGTACAATGAGCAGTTCTTC; cdr3_aa: CASSQDLGGQYNEQFF
cdr3_length: 12; clone_size: NA; j_call: TRBJ1-1; v_call: TRBV10-3; d_call: NA; cdr3_nt: TGTGCCATCAACGACGGCATTGATGAAGCTTTCTTT; cdr3_aa: CAINDGIDEAFF
cdr3_length: 15; clone_size: NA; j_call: TRBJ1-2; v_call: TRBV11-1; d_call: TRBD1; cdr3_nt: TGTGCCAGCAGCCGCCTACAGGGGAATAACTATGGCTACACCTTC; cdr3_aa: CASSRLQGNNYGYTF
cdr3_length: 15; clone_size: NA; j_call: TRBJ1-1; v_call: TRBV2; d_call: NA; cdr3_nt: TGTGCCAGCGCCGGCGCGGGGGTTGGGATCACTGAAGCTTTCTTT; cdr3_aa: CASAGAGVGITEAFF
cdr3_length: 15; clone_size: NA; j_call: TRBJ2-1; v_call: TRBV7-2; d_call: TRBD1; cdr3_nt: TGTGCCAGCAGCACCGGGACAGGGTCCTACAATGAGCAGTTCTTC; cdr3_aa: CASSTGTGSYNEQFF
cdr3_length: 16; clone_size: NA; j_call: TRBJ1-1; v_call: TRBV9; d_call: NA; cdr3_nt: TGTGCCAGCAGCGTAGGTGGTTTATTGGGAGATACTGAAGCTTTCTTT; cdr3_aa: CASSVGGLLGDTEAFF
cdr3_length: 15; clone_size: NA; j_call: TRBJ2-7; v_call: TRBV5-1; d_call: NA; cdr3_nt: TGCGCCAGCAGCATCCTGTCAGGGGACGCCTACGAGCAGTACTTC; cdr3_aa: CASSILSGDAYEQYF
cdr3_length: 15; clone_size: NA; j_call: TRBJ1-1; v_call: TRBV7-9; d_call: NA; cdr3_nt: TGTGCCAGCAGCTTACGTGGGGACCAGAACACTGAAGCTTTCTTT; cdr3_aa: CASSLRGDQNTEAFF
cdr3_length: 12; clone_size: few; j_call: TRBJ2-7; v_call: TRBV7-9; d_call: NA; cdr3_nt: TGTGCCAGCAGCTTAGGGGGGCGTGAGCAGTACTTC; cdr3_aa: CASSLGGREQYF
cdr3_length: 16; clone_size: NA; j_call: TRBJ2-3; v_call: TRBV27; d_call: NA; cdr3_nt: TGTGCCAGCCCCGGCCAACGGGGGATAGTGGCAGATACGCAGTATTTT; cdr3_aa: CASPGQRGIVADTQYF
cdr3_length: 14; clone_size: NA; j_call: TRBJ2-1; v_call: TRBV7-8; d_call: NA; cdr3_nt: TGTGCCAGCGCATCAATGGGAGCCTACAATGAGCAGTTCTTC; cdr3_aa: CASASMGAYNEQFF
cdr3_length: 14; clone_size: NA; j_call: TRBJ2-5; v_call: TRBV7-7; d_call: NA; cdr3_nt: TGTGCTAGCAGCTTAGGCCCCGCCTCAGAGACCCAGTACTTC; cdr3_aa: CASSLGPASETQYF
cdr3_length: 17; clone_size: NA; j_call: TRBJ2-2; v_call: TRBV25-1; d_call: TRBD2; cdr3_nt: TGTGCCAGCAGTGGGGCTAGCGGGGGGTTTCGCACCGGGGAGCTGTTTTTT; cdr3_aa: CASSGASGGFRTGELFF
cdr3_length: 17; clone_size: NA; j_call: TRBJ2-3; v_call: TRBV28; d_call: TRBD1; cdr3_nt: TGTGCCAGCAGTTCCCCCGTGGGCGGGGGACAGGGAGATACGCAGTATTTT; cdr3_aa: CASSSPVGGGQGDTQYF
cdr3_length: 13; clone_size: many; j_call: TRBJ2-5; v_call: TRBV29-1; d_call: TRBD1; cdr3_nt: TGCAGCGCCAAAACAGGGGGCCAAGAGACCCAGTACTTC; cdr3_aa: CSAKTGGQETQYF
cdr3_length: 12; clone_size: few; j_call: TRBJ1-4; v_call: TRBV5-4; d_call: NA; cdr3_nt: TGTGCCAGCAGCTATGGGGAGGAAAAACTGTTTTTT; cdr3_aa: CASSYGEEKLFF
cdr3_length: 14; clone_size: NA; j_call: TRBJ1-3; v_call: TRBV2; d_call: NA; cdr3_nt: TGTGCCAGCAGTGCTGGGGACTCTGGAAACACCATATATTTT; cdr3_aa: CASSAGDSGNTIYF
cdr3_length: 16; clone_size: NA; j_call: TRBJ2-3; v_call: TRBV9; d_call: TRBD1; cdr3_nt: TGTGCCAGCAGCCCCAGGACAGGTTCTAGCACAGATACGCAGTATTTT; cdr3_aa: CASSPRTGSSTDTQYF
cdr3_length: 10; clone_size: NA; j_call: TRBJ2-3; v_call: TRBV20-1; d_call: NA; cdr3_nt: TGCAGTGCTAGATCCAATACGCAGTATTTT; cdr3_aa: CSARSNTQYF
cdr3_length: 17; clone_size: NA; j_call: TRBJ2-7; v_call: TRBV4-2; d_call: TRBD2; cdr3_nt: TGTGCCAGCAGCCAAGGATTAGGGGGACTAGAAGACTACGAGCAGTACTTC; cdr3_aa: CASSQGLGGLEDYEQYF
cdr3_length: 15; clone_size: NA; j_call: TRBJ2-3; v_call: TRBV6-5; d_call: NA; cdr3_nt: TGTGCCAGCAGTTACCAGGGAATGAGCACAGATACGCAGTATTTT; cdr3_aa: CASSYQGMSTDTQYF
cdr3_length: 13; clone_size: NA; j_call: TRBJ2-2; v_call: TRBV7-3; d_call: NA; cdr3_nt: TGTGCCAGCAGCTTAAATGGGGCCGGGGAGCTGTTTTTT; cdr3_aa: CASSLNGAGELFF
cdr3_length: 15; clone_size: NA; j_call: TRBJ1-5; v_call: TRBV11-3; d_call: NA; cdr3_nt: TGTGCCAGCAGCTTAGAACGCAGGGACAATCAGCCCCAGCATTTT; cdr3_aa: CASSLERRDNQPQHF
cdr3_length: 15; clone_size: NA; j_call: TRBJ1-5; v_call: TRBV18; d_call: NA; cdr3_nt: TGTGCCAGCTCACCCCAGGGATATAGCAATCAGCCCCAGCATTTT; cdr3_aa: CASSPQGYSNQPQHF
cdr3_length: 14; clone_size: NA; j_call: TRBJ1-1; v_call: TRBV10-3; d_call: TRBD1; cdr3_nt: TGTGCCATCACAGGGGGCCAACCCGGAACTGAAGCTTTCTTT; cdr3_aa: CAITGGQPGTEAFF
cdr3_length: 15; clone_size: many; j_call: TRBJ2-5; v_call: TRBV7-8; d_call: TRBD1; cdr3_nt: TGTGCCAGCAGCTTTGGTGGACAGGCCTCGGAGACCCAGTACTTC; cdr3_aa: CASSFGGQASETQYF